The sample holds many counts of the clone carrying this TCR beta chain. The antigen is undetermined. This specimen comes from a study of Graves' ophthalmopathy and Graves' hyperthyroidism. Study conclusions and caveats: Ophthalmopathy versus stable hyperthyroidism: 13-signature model gave under 90% sensitivity, approximately 80% specificity. With a specificity of around 77% and a sensitivity of 60% to 71%, the model predicted ophthalmopathy progression.

Aged 18 to 65, the patients with hyperthyroidism had under 2 months' duration and were newly diagnosed. Certain patients, namely those with other autoimmune diseases, uncontrolled infections, pregnancy or lactation, were excluded. The CDR3 is 13 residues long. The germline V gene encodes CDR1 MNHNS and CDR2 SASEGT. Trimming removed 5 bases from V and 5 bases from J, with 12 bases in between. RNA transcripts served as template for amplifying TCR beta CDR3 sequences. HTBI-primed first-round RT-PCR preceded second-round multiplex PCR. TCRdb analysed the multiplex PCR reads with MiXCR anew, one entry per CDR3 protein. The sample has 500,000 to 700,000 distinct CDR3 sequences, approximately 35% seen once; the top ten hold less than 4.5%.

What was sequenced was peripheral blood or thyroid tissue (not recorded which). This receptor was obtained from an adult man with Graves' hyperthyroidism. V usage is TRBV6-1 and J usage is TRBJ1-1; D uncertain. The CDR3 here is CASSMGIETEAFF. CDR3 nucleotide sequence: TGTGCCAGCAGTATGGGGATAGAGACTGAAGCTTTCTTT.